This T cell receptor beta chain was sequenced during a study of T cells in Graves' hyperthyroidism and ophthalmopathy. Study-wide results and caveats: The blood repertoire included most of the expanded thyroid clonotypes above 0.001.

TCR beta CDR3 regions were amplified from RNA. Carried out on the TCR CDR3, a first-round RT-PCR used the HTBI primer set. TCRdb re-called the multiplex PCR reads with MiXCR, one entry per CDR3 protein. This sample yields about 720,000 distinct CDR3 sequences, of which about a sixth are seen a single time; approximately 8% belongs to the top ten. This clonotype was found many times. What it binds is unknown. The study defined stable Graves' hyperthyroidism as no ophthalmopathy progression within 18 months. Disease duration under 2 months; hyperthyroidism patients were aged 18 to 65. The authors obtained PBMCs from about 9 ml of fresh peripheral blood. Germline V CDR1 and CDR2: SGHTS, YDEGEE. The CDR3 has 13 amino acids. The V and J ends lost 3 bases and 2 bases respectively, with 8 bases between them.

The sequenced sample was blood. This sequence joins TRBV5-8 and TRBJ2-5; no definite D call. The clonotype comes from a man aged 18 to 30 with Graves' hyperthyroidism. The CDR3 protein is CASSSNYQETQYF. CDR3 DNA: TGTGCCAGCAGCTCTAACTATCAAGAGACCCAGTACTTC.